Below, 32 T cell receptor beta chains from the same sample are listed, as sequenced in a study of T cell repertoires in cytomegalovirus infection. These TCRs' antigens remain unknown. MiXCR, run by TCRdb on the reads, gives a single entry per CDR3 protein. This table has roughly 730,000 distinct CDR3 sequences, about 30% appearing once. Sequencing was performed on cultured PBMCs, taken from culture after CMV antigen stimulation. The receptor set was obtained from a human donor in good health (CMV status not recorded). Some clones in this sample may be carry-over from other donors' samples.

The chain has TRBV27 and TRBJ2-3; 7 positions match TRBD2. This CDR3 comprises 16 residues. The V gene's germline CDR1 is MNHEY and CDR2 SMNVEV (reference sequence). J lost 5 bases, V lost 5 bases, and 13 bases had no gene match. CDR3 amino acids: CASSPLQRGGVDTQYF. CDR3 coding DNA: TGTGCCAGCAGTCCCCTCCAGCGGGGAGGAGTAGATACGCAGTATTTT.

The V call is TRBV6-2 or TRBV6-3, the J call TRBJ2-7; D call uncertain. Trimming stripped 2 bases from V and 7 bases from J, with 15 bases between. The germline V gene has CDR1 MNHEY and CDR2 SVGEGT. The CDR3 spans 14 residues. CDR3 sequence (DNA): TGTGCCAGCAGTTACCCGTCCCGACCGTGGGAGCAGTACTTC. Translation gives CASSYPSRPWEQYF.

The chain has TRBV7-2 and TRBJ1-2; 9 bases fit TRBD1. V lost 5 bases and J lost 6; bases outside the gene matches: 7. The CDR3 runs to 14 residues. Germline V lookup: CDR1 SGHTA, CDR2 FQGNSA. CDR3 sequence (DNA): TGTGCCAGCAGCCGGAACAGGGGGCCGGATGGCTACACCTTC. The encoded protein is CASSRNRGPDGYTF.

This clonotype was seen just once. J is TRBJ1-4 and V is TRBV7-2, with unresolved D. Trimming pared 6 bases from V and 7 bases from J, leaving 15 bases between. Germline CDR1 reads SGHTA; CDR2 reads FQGNSA. The CDR3 loop spans 14 amino acids. CDR3 sequence: CASSARYGSEKLFF. CDR3 DNA: TGTGCCAGCAGTGCCCGGTACGGGAGTGAAAAACTGTTTTTT.

This clonotype has a count of ten or more. The chain is built from TRBV7-2 and TRBJ2-1; D is unclear. The length of the CDR3 is 15 residues. Germline V gene sequence: CDR1 SGHTA, CDR2 FQGNSA. The germline V and J ends were trimmed by 4 bases and 0 bases, with 10 bases remaining between them. The CDR3 coding sequence is TGTGCCAGCAGCTCGACAACTTACTCCTACAATGAGCAGTTCTTC. Its translation: CASSSTTYSYNEQFF. Supplemented by reference TRBV7-2 and TRBJ2-1, the full variable domain reads GAGVSQSPSNKVTEKGKDVELRCDPISGHTALYWYRQSLGQGLEFLIYFQGNSAPDKSGLPSDRFSAERTGGSVSTLTIQRTQQEDSAVYLCASSSTTYSYNEQFFGPGTRLTVL.

The V and J genes are TRBV7-6 and TRBJ2-7; possible D gene TRBD2, 7 bases. Germline V gene data show CDR1 as SGHVS and CDR2 as FNYEAQ. This CDR3 spans 14 amino acids. The V end was cut by 1 base, the J end by 7 bases, with 14 bases between. The CDR3 nucleotides are TGTGCCAGCAGCTTAGTCGGGGGGCAGGGAGAGCAGTACTTC. Amino acid sequence: CASSLVGGQGEQYF.

The chain carries TRBV24-1 and TRBJ2-2; D possibly corresponds to TRBD1 (5 bases). The V end was cut by 4 bases, the J end by 6 bases, with 11 bases between. Germline V lookup: CDR1 KGHDR, CDR2 SFDVKD. The CDR3 extends over 14 amino acids. The CDR3 DNA reads TGTGCCACCAGTGAAGGGGCTGGGCCCGGGGAGCTGTTTTTT. Translation gives CATSEGAGPGELFF.

This clonotype was seen repeatedly, ten times or more. The gene calls are TRBV7-2 and TRBJ2-3; the D is unclear. The V gene's germline CDR1 is SGHTA and CDR2 FQGNSA. The CDR3 is 13 residues long. V was pared by 5 bases and J by 1 base, with 7 bases between. The CDR3 sequence: CASSNSGTDTQYF. CDR3 sequence (DNA): TGTGCCAGCAGCAACTCTGGCACAGATACGCAGTATTTT.

V is TRBV7-2 and J is TRBJ1-2, with no clear D. CDR3 length: 13 residues. Germline assignment: CDR1 SGHTA and CDR2 FQGNSA. V lost 5 bases, J lost 4 bases, and 11 bases lay in between. CDR3 protein: CASSLVEAYGYTF. The CDR3 coding sequence is TGTGCCAGCAGCCTGGTCGAGGCCTATGGCTACACCTTC.

This clonotype was picked up many times. The CDR3 nucleotides read TGTGCCAGCAGCTTAGCGGGAGGGCCCGGCGAGCAGTACTTC. This sequence encodes CASSLAGGPGEQYF. The rearrangement links TRBV7-2 to TRBJ2-7; 7 bases align to TRBD2. The J segment lost 6 bases and the V segment lost 0 bases, leaving 5 bases of the junction unmatched. Germline V gene sequence: CDR1 SGHTA, CDR2 FQGNSA. CDR3 length: 14 amino acids. The variable domain in full, with the rest retrieved from reference TRBV7-2 and TRBJ2-7, is GAGVSQSPSNKVTEKGKDVELRCDPISGHTALYWYRQSLGQGLEFLIYFQGNSAPDKSGLPSDRFSAERTGGSVSTLTIQRTQQEDSAVYLCASSLAGGPGEQYFGPGTRLTVT.

The genes are TRBV28 and TRBJ2-3; D ambiguous. V lost 1 base to trimming and J lost 1 base, with 12 bases between them. CDR1 and CDR2 (germline): MDHEN, SYDVKM. This CDR3 has 16 amino acids. CDR3 protein: CASSLLPPGGTDTQYF. The CDR3 DNA follows: TGTGCCAGCAGTTTATTGCCTCCGGGTGGCACAGATACGCAGTATTTT.

This chain connects TRBV4-1 to TRBJ2-3; a weak D match, TRBD2 (6 bases). Germline-derived CDR1 and CDR2 are MGHRA and YSYEKL. The CDR3 runs 14 residues. Deletions cut 3 bases from V and 2 bases from J, with 9 bases between. CDR3 sequence reads: CASSHRDFTDTQYF. CDR3 coding DNA: TGCGCCAGCAGCCATCGGGACTTCACAGATACGCAGTATTTT.

The chain is built from TRBV15 and TRBJ2-7; a possible D gene is TRBD1 (6 bases). The CDR3 consists of 15 residues. The germline V and J ends were trimmed by 1 base and 3 bases, with 13 bases remaining between them. Germline CDR1 LNHNV, CDR2 YYDKDF (reference sequence). This CDR3 is CATSRADRRFYEQYF. Here the CDR3 DNA reads TGTGCCACCAGCAGAGCTGACAGGAGATTCTACGAGCAGTACTTC.

This clonotype was recorded at least ten times. The rearrangement links TRBV7-6 to TRBJ2-1, with 13 bases aligning to TRBD2. Germline loops: CDR1 SGHVS, CDR2 FNYEAQ. The V and J ends lost 5 bases and 9 bases, in that order; junction bases with no gene match: 7. The CDR3 covers 15 residues. The DNA of the CDR3 is TGTGCCAGCAGCCTTACTAGCGGGGGGGCCAGTGAGCAGTTCTTC. Its protein is CASSLTSGGASEQFF. Drawing the rest from reference TRBV7-6 and TRBJ2-1, the complete variable domain is GAGVSQSPRYKVTKRGQDVALRCDPISGHVSLYWYRQALGQGPEFLTYFNYEAQQDKSGLPNDRFSAERPEGSISTLTIQRTEQRDSAMYRCASSLTSGGASEQFFGPGTRLTVL.

This clonotype was counted only a few times. This chain joins TRBV30 and TRBJ1-2, with 10 bases aligning to TRBD1. Germline V lookup: CDR1 GTSNPN, CDR2 SVGIG (reference sequence). J gave up 7 bases and V 2 bases, and 7 bases lay outside the gene matches. The CDR3 extends over 14 amino acids. The DNA of the CDR3 is TGTGCCTGGAGTCTGACAGGGGGCACGTCTGGCTACACCTTC. Its translation: CAWSLTGGTSGYTF.

A few counts support this clonotype. This chain links TRBV27 with TRBJ1-6; TRBD1 might be the D (5 bases). Trimming left V 6 bases short and J 4 bases short, with 19 bases between. The CDR3 contains 17 residues. Germline V CDR1 and CDR2: MNHEY, SMNVEV (reference sequence). The CDR3 bases are TGTGCCAGCAGCCCCCGCCCCCGACAGCGTTATAATTCACCCCTCCACTTT. This sequence encodes CASSPRPRQRYNSPLHF.

This clonotype was seen more than once but under ten times. The chain recombines TRBV6-6 with TRBJ1-5, with a tentative D call TRBD1 (6 bases). Between the trimmed V and J ends, which lost 10 bases and 4 bases, there was a span of 20 bases. CDR1 MNHNY and CDR2 SVGAGI come from the germline V gene (reference sequence). There are 15 residues in the CDR3. CDR3 sequence: CATTEGGTGNQPQHF. CDR3 sequence (DNA): TGTGCCACCACCGAGGGGGGGACCGGGAATCAGCCCCAGCATTTT.

This sequence joins TRBV27 and TRBJ2-5; TRBD2 matches at 7 bases. Trimming removed 5 bases from V and 3 bases from J; junction bases left unmatched: 15. CDR1 is MNHEY and CDR2 is SMNVEV in the germline V gene (reference sequence). The length of the CDR3 is 17 residues. In DNA, the CDR3 is TGTGCCAGCAGTCCCACCCCAAGTAGCGGGTTTGAAGAGACCCAGTACTTC. Translated: CASSPTPSSGFEETQYF.

Only a few counts were recorded for this clonotype. The V and J genes are TRBV6-2 or TRBV6-3 and TRBJ2-6, with 7 bases fitting TRBD1. Germline CDR1 reads MNHEY; CDR2 reads SVGEGT. After removal of 2 bases from V and 1 base from J, the junction contained 14 bases not matched to a gene. There are 20 residues in the CDR3. CDR3 in amino acids: CASSYPLRRDSVSGANVLTF. For the CDR3, the DNA is TGTGCCAGCAGTTACCCATTGCGCCGGGACAGCGTTTCTGGGGCCAACGTCCTGACTTTC.

The J gene is TRBJ2-3, the V gene TRBV5-5; 7 bases line up with TRBD1. Germline V CDR1 and CDR2: SGHKS, YYEKEE (reference sequence). This CDR3 has 14 amino acids. The V and J ends lost 5 bases and 4 bases, in that order; junction bases with no gene match: 7. This CDR3 reads CASSQSQGADTQYF. Written as DNA, the CDR3 is TGTGCCAGCAGTCAATCTCAGGGGGCAGATACGCAGTATTTT.

J is TRBJ1-5 and V is TRBV7-8; D ambiguous. V gave up 1 base and J gave up 9 bases, with 13 bases separating them. Germline V gives CDR1 SGHVS, CDR2 FQNEAQ. The CDR3 contains 14 residues. The CDR3, as DNA: TGTGCCAGCAGCTTAGACAGCTTTGACGTGCCCCAGCATTTT. It encodes CASSLDSFDVPQHF.

The J gene is TRBJ1-1, the V gene TRBV20-1; unclear D gene. The CDR3 loop spans 16 amino acids. The germline V gene has CDR1 DFQATT and CDR2 SNEGSKA (reference sequence). Trimming cost V 2 bases and J 0 bases, with 16 bases left between them. As DNA, the CDR3 is TGCAGTGCTAGAAAGCTAGGGCGTAGGGTGAACACTGAAGCTTTCTTT. This encodes CSARKLGRRVNTEAFF.

The table lists this clonotype with a few counts. In nucleotides, the CDR3 is TGTGCCAGCAGCGACGGGGCAACTGGAAACACCATATATTTT. Translating gives CASSDGATGNTIYF. The chain joins TRBV7-2 to TRBJ1-3; weak D call: TRBD1 (5 bases). Trimming removed 5 bases at V and 2 bases at J, with 10 bases between. This CDR3 is 14 amino acids long. Germline V lookup: CDR1 SGHTA, CDR2 FQGNSA.

The rearrangement joins TRBV20-1 to TRBJ2-1; D perhaps matches TRBD2 (5 bases). The CDR3 covers 15 residues. CDR1 is DFQATT, CDR2 SNEGSKA, per germline (reference sequence). The ends were cut back, 3 bases at V and 5 bases at J, with 17 bases in the middle. The CDR3 sequence: CSARDHSVLDNEQFF. The CDR3 DNA reads as TGCAGTGCTAGGGACCACTCCGTACTAGACAATGAGCAGTTCTTC.

This chain uses TRBV27 with TRBJ2-3, with unresolved D. V was pared by 2 bases and J by 2 bases, with 11 bases between. The CDR3 extends over 15 amino acids. Per the germline V gene, CDR1 is MNHEY and CDR2 is SMNVEV (reference sequence). The CDR3 DNA is TGTGCCAGCAGTTTAGCAGCAATCTCCACAGATACGCAGTATTTT. Protein sequence: CASSLAAISTDTQYF.

In this sample, this clonotype turned up once. This rearrangement joins TRBV20-1 to TRBJ1-6; 10 nucleotides match TRBD1. The CDR3 is 15 residues long. Germline CDR1 and CDR2: DFQATT and SNEGSKA (reference sequence). With V trimmed by 0 bases and J by 9 bases, 5 bases remained unmatched. For the CDR3, the DNA is TGCAGTGCTAGAGAGACCGGGACAGGGGCTTCACCCCTCCACTTT. As protein: CSARETGTGASPLHF.

This clonotype was observed a handful of times. The CDR3 sequence is CASSYPYSGTALYEQYF. CDR3 DNA: TGTGCCAGCAGTTACCCCTATAGTGGGACGGCGCTCTACGAGCAGTACTTC. This chain joins TRBV6-6 and TRBJ2-7; D may correspond to TRBD1 or TRBD2 (5 bases each). This CDR3 contains 17 residues. Deletions cut 2 bases from V and 3 bases from J, with 20 bases between. Germline values: CDR1 MNHNY, CDR2 SVGAGI (reference sequence).

This clonotype has just a few counts. In DNA, the CDR3 is TGTGCCAGCAGCCACTGGACTAGCAGCCCTAGGGAGACCCAGTACTTC. It yields the protein CASSHWTSSPRETQYF. The rearrangement joins TRBV11-2 to TRBJ2-5; 8 bases align to TRBD2. The CDR3 has 16 amino acids. V lost 5 bases, J lost 5 bases, and 13 bases stayed unmatched. Per the germline V gene, CDR1 is SGHAT and CDR2 is FQNNGV.

This clonotype was detected many times. V is TRBV7-2 and J is TRBJ1-1; possibly TRBD1 for D (5 bases). The V and J ends lost 4 bases and 7 bases respectively, with 13 bases between them. The CDR3 length is 13 residues. The germline gives CDR1 SGHTA, CDR2 FQGNSA. Here the CDR3 reads CASSSKGPLEAFF. The CDR3 nucleotides are TGTGCCAGCAGCTCTAAGGGACCCCTTGAAGCTTTCTTT.

The chain combines TRBV6-2 or TRBV6-3 with TRBJ2-4, with D maybe TRBD2 (6 bases). The germline V gene encodes CDR1 MNHEY and CDR2 SVGEGT. Trimming cost V 2 bases and J 7 bases, with 12 bases left between them. The CDR3 has 14 amino acids. The CDR3 DNA sequence: TGTGCCAGCAGTTACACGGGGGTAGAGAACATTCAGTACTTC. As protein: CASSYTGVENIQYF.

V usage is TRBV14 and J usage is TRBJ2-1; maybe TRBD2 (7 bases). Germline V gives CDR1 SGHDN, CDR2 FVKESK. V gave up 0 bases and J gave up 9 bases, with 24 bases separating them. The CDR3 runs 18 residues. CDR3 nucleotide sequence: TGTGCCAGCAGCCAAGACCCGGGGGCTAGCGGATGGCGGGGTGAGCAGTTCTTC. This encodes CASSQDPGASGWRGEQFF.

This chain links TRBV4-2 with TRBJ2-3; D remains unclear. This CDR3 contains 15 residues. Germline CDR1 reads LGHNA; CDR2 reads YNFKEQ. Trimming cost V 2 bases and J 2 bases, with 11 bases left between them. The CDR3 region is CASSQRRTITDTQYF. In nucleotides, the CDR3 is TGTGCCAGCAGCCAAAGACGAACCATCACAGATACGCAGTATTTT.